Sequencing of this TCR beta chain was carried out in a study of Siglec-9 on CD8 T cells in melanoma (dated by TCRdb to between 2018 and 2021). About the study as a whole: The study examined the expression of Siglec-9 on CD8+ T cells and how Siglec-9 regulates T cells within the melanoma tumor microenvironment.

The library was produced with the immunoSEQ multiplex PCR assay. Here the immuneACCESS table is served through TCRdb, limited to in-frame sequences with V and J called. Missing clones are a known gap in these copies; in checked studies unresolved V genes cover under half, and the rest lacks a known reason. This sample gives tens of thousands of clones in total; more than 80% of them show up just once. The biggest ten clones account for approximately 5.4% of the sample. The CDR3 sequence holds 15 residues, the cysteine and phenylalanine included. Of all the DNA, just the CDR3 is kept, 45 bases in frame from base 1. The germline V gene (reference sequence) gives CDR1 as MNHEY and CDR2 as SMNVEV. Trimming removed 4 bases from V and 2 bases from J; the gene matches leave 6 bases unexplained. What the authors observed across the whole study: Siglec-9 was reported to mark and regulate an effector memory CD8+ T-cell subset that appeared to accumulate within melanoma tumors.

About this clone: Its cognate antigen has yet to be identified. Within one base of it there is no much larger clone, and no base qualities were kept.

Recombination linked TRBV27 to TRBJ2-5; TRBD1 fits 8 bases in the junction. The sequenced material came from Siglec-9- CD8+ T cells sorted from blood. In the paper's terms, the cell subset or site label means: CD8 T cells lacking Siglec-9. The TCR was taken from a human donor in good health. Here the CDR3 is given as CASSSRTGNQETQYF. Read as DNA, the sequence is TGTGCCAGCAGTTCGAGGACAGGGAATCAAGAGACCCAGTACTTC.